Shown below are 4 T cell receptor beta chains from a single sample sequenced in a study of neurological immune-mediated disorders. In TCRdb, the 5' RACE reads were re-called with MiXCR into one record per CDR3 protein. This sample has over 45,000 distinct CDR3 sequences, with 3% to 3.5% found just once. Sequenced material: PBMCs. The receptors come from a man aged 40-55 years with multiple sclerosis.

This clonotype showed up just a few times. A read error may explain this, as a much larger clone is one base away. This chain joins TRBV2 and TRBJ2-3; D call uncertain. Trimming took 4 bases from V and 6 from J, leaving 11 bases between them. Germline V gene data show CDR1 as SNHLY and CDR2 as FYNNEI. This CDR3 comprises 13 residues. This CDR3 reads CASSVSIDDTQYF. The CDR3 DNA reads TGTGCCAGCAGTGTCTCAATTGACGATACGCAGTATTTT. Drawing the rest from reference TRBV2 and TRBJ2-3, the complete variable domain is EPEVTQTPSHQVTQMGQEVILRCVPISNHLYFYWYRQILGQKVEFLVSFYNNEISEKSEIFDDQFSVERPDGSNFTLKIRSTKLEDSAMYFCASSVSIDDTQYFGPGTRLTVL.

This clonotype has a count of ten or more. J is TRBJ2-5 and V is TRBV5-1; 7 bases map to TRBD1. Germline V gene sequence: CDR1 SGHRS, CDR2 YFSETQ. The CDR3 runs 15 residues. Trimming took 2 bases from V and 2 from J; bases not matched to a gene: 6. The CDR3 region has the DNA TGCGCCAGCAGCTTAAACCCAGGGGGTCAAGAGACCCAGTACTTC. This gives the protein CASSLNPGGQETQYF. Filled out from reference TRBV5-1 and TRBJ2-5, the complete variable domain reads KAGVTQTPRYLIKTRGQQVTLSCSPISGHRSVSWYQQTPGQGLQFLFEYFSETQRNKGNFPGRFSGRQFSNSRSEMNVSTLELGDSALYLCASSLNPGGQETQYFGPGTRLLVL.

This clonotype was seen at least ten times. The rearrangement links TRBV4-1 to TRBJ1-3; tentative D call: TRBD1 (5 bases). The CDR3 is 16 residues long. The ends were cut back, 2 bases at V and 0 bases at J, with 11 bases in the middle. Germline CDR1 MGHRA, CDR2 YSYEKL. CDR3 bases: TGCGCCAGCAGCCAACAACAGGCCTCCTCTGGAAACACCATATATTTT. Amino acid sequence: CASSQQQASSGNTIYF.

This clonotype was seen many times. The CDR3 bases are TGTGCCAGCAGTACGGACAGACACTACGAGCAGTACTTC. This translates into CASSTDRHYEQYF. The chain carries TRBV25-1 and TRBJ2-7, with D perhaps TRBD1 (6 bases). The V gene's germline CDR1 is MGHDK and CDR2 SYGVNS. The ends were cut back, 5 bases at V and 3 bases at J, with 11 bases in the middle. The CDR3 consists of 13 residues.